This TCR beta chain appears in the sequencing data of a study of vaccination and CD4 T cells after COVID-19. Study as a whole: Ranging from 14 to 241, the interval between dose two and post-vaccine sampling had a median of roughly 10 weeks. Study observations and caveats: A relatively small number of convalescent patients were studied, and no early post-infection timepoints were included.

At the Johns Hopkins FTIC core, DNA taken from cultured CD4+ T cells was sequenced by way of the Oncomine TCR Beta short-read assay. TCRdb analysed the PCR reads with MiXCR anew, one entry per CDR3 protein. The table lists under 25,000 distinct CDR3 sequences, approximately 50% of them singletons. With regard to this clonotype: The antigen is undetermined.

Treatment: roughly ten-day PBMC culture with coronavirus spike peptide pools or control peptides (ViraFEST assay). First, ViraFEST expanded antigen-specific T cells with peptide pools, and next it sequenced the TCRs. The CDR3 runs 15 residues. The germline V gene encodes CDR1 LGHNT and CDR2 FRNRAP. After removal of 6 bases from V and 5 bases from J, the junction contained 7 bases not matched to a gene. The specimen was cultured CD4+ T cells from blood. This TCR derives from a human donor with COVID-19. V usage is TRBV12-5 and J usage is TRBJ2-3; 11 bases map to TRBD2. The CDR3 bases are TGTGCTAGTGGCATTAGCGGGGGGGCGATAGATACGCAGTATTTT. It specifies CASGISGGAIDTQYF.